The entry below gives a single T cell receptor beta chain sequence along with its context. This specimen comes from a study of CD8+ T cells in alopecia areata. The authors extracted RNA and reverse transcribed it into cDNA as the sequencing template. TCRdb's copy holds only in-frame clones and misses some; the assay was immunoSEQ multiplex PCR. The sample lists around 300,000 clones, 60% occurring once. Germline-derived CDR1 and CDR2 are LGHNA and YNFKEQ. Trimming removed 4 bases from V and 2 bases from J, with 9 bases in between. The CDR3 has 14 residues. Treatment of the sample: oral pan-JAK inhibitor, 5-10 mg twice daily.

Sequenced here: CD4+ T cells sorted from blood, sampled around week 54, from a patient treated with tofacitinib. The V and J genes are TRBV4-2 and TRBJ1-3; D possibly corresponds to TRBD1 (5 bases). The source of this sequence is a human donor with alopecia areata. Here the CDR3 reads CASSRVGPGNTIYF. CDR3 in DNA: TGTGCCAGCAGCCGCGTGGGGCCTGGAAACACCATATATTTT.